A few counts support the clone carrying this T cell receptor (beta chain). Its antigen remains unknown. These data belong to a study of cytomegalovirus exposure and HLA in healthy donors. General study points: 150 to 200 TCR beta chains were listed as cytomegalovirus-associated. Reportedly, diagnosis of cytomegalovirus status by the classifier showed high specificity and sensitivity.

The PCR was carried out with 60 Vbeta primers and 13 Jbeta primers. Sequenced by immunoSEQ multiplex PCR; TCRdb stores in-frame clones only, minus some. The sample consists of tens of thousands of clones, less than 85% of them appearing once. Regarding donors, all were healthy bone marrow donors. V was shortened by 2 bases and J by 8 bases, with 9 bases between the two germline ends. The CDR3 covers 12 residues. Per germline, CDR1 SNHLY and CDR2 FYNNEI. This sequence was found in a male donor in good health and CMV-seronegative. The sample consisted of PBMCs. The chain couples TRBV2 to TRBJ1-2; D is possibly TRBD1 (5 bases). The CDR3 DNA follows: TGTGCCAGCAGTGAACAGGGTGGCGGCTACACCTTC. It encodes CASSEQGGGYTF.